The 17 T cell receptor beta chains below all came from one sample that was sequenced in a study of neurological immune-mediated disorders. TCRdb fed the 5' RACE reads into MiXCR, producing one record per CDR3 protein. Found here are 50,000 to 70,000 distinct CDR3 sequences, approximately 12% of them singletons; the top ten hold 6.5% to 8.5%. Time point in this sample: longitudinal time-point 1 (baseline). The sample comprised PBMCs. The source of these receptors is a male donor with HTLV-1-associated myelopathy (HAM/TSP).

This clonotype appeared many times. The chain links TRBV6-1 to TRBJ1-4; D is perhaps TRBD1 (5 bases). Trimming took off 0 bases at V and 8 bases at J, with 19 bases between the two ends. The CDR3 length is 17 residues. Germline V lookup: CDR1 MNHNS, CDR2 SASEGT. CDR3 sequence (DNA): TGTGCCAGCAGTGAAGCCGCGAGTCAGGGACGGGGAGAAAAACTGTTTTTT. It is translated as CASSEAASQGRGEKLFF.

This clonotype was observed many times. The genes are TRBV13 and TRBJ2-5; D gene ambiguous. V was trimmed by 5 bases and J by 7 bases, leaving 14 bases between them. The CDR3 is 13 amino acids. Germline values: CDR1 PRHDT, CDR2 FYEKMQ (reference sequence). CDR3: CASSPRGKGTQYF. The DNA for the CDR3 is TGTGCCAGCAGCCCTCGAGGAAAAGGGACCCAGTACTTC.

This clonotype was counted only a few times. The rearrangement uses TRBV2 and TRBJ1-5, with 7 bases that match TRBD1. Germline CDR1 and CDR2: SNHLY and FYNNEI. The CDR3 is 16 amino acids. V was clipped by 8 bases and J by 5 bases; unmatched bases: 15. The CDR3 sequence is CASYSGTAGSHQPQHF. For the CDR3, the DNA is TGTGCCAGCTACTCCGGGACAGCCGGGTCTCATCAGCCCCAGCATTTT.

This clonotype was seen many times. This chain joins TRBV9 and TRBJ1-1; the D is unclear. There are 13 residues in the CDR3. The V and J ends lost 4 bases and 1 base respectively, with 8 bases between them. Germline V CDR1 and CDR2: SGDLS, YYNGEE. The CDR3 sequence: CASSLSPNTEAFF. In DNA form, the CDR3 reads TGTGCCAGCAGCCTAAGTCCGAACACTGAAGCTTTCTTT.

This clonotype was seen repeatedly, ten times or more. The rearrangement links TRBV4-2 to TRBJ1-6; no definite D call. V lost 2 bases, J lost 6 bases, and 14 bases lay in between. Germline V gives CDR1 LGHNA, CDR2 YNFKEQ. There are 16 residues in the CDR3. The DNA for the CDR3 is TGTGCCAGCAGCCAATTGGAGGACTCACCTAATTCACCCCTCCACTTT. Encoded protein: CASSQLEDSPNSPLHF.

This clonotype was seen many times. The chain combines TRBV29-1 with TRBJ2-3; 7 bases map to TRBD1. The CDR3 is 15 amino acids. CDR1 is SQVTM and CDR2 is ANQGSEA in the germline V gene. V gave up 5 bases and J gave up 0 bases; unmatched junction bases: 8. The CDR3 bases are TGCAGCGTTTACCGAACAGGGGCTAGCACAGATACGCAGTATTTT. Protein sequence: CSVYRTGASTDTQYF.

This clonotype was seen repeatedly, ten times or more. This chain connects TRBV5-1 to TRBJ2-7, with 9 bases fitting TRBD2. This CDR3 comprises 15 residues. Germline assignment: CDR1 SGHRS and CDR2 YFSETQ. J gave up 5 bases and V 4 bases, and 10 bases lay outside the gene matches. CDR3 protein: CASSLSGTSIHEQYF. CDR3 coding DNA: TGCGCCAGCAGCCTTTCCGGGACTAGCATCCACGAGCAGTACTTC.

The chain employs TRBV19 and TRBJ2-7; no clear D. The CDR3 covers 12 residues. V was shortened by 8 bases and J by 5 bases, with 13 bases between the two germline ends. Germline V gene sequence: CDR1 LNHDA, CDR2 SQIVND (reference sequence). For the CDR3, the DNA is TGTGCCAGTTCCCTGACAAGCGACGAGCAGTACTTC. Translation gives CASSLTSDEQYF. Variable domain in full (rest from reference TRBV19 and TRBJ2-7): DGGITQSPKYLFRKEGQNVTLSCEQNLNHDAMYWYRQDPGQGLRLIYYSQIVNDFQKGDIAEGYSVSREKKESFPLTVTSAQKNPTAFYLCASSLTSDEQYFGPGTRLTVT.

This clonotype was picked up many times. The chain joins TRBV29-1 to TRBJ2-5; 7 nucleotides line up with TRBD2. Looked up from germline, CDR1 is SQVTM and CDR2 is ANQGSEA. V trimming: 5 bases; J trimming: 9 bases; junction bases outside the gene matches: 9. The CDR3 spans 12 residues. CDR3 sequence: CSVRLAVEAQYF. The CDR3 region has the DNA TGCAGCGTTAGGCTAGCGGTCGAGGCCCAGTACTTC. Looking up the rest from reference TRBV29-1 and TRBJ2-5 gives the full variable domain: SAVISQKPSRDICQRGTSLTIQCQVDSQVTMMFWYRQQPGQSLTLIATANQGSEATYESGFVIDKFPISRPNLTFSTLTVSNMSPEDSSIYLCSVRLAVEAQYFGPGTRLLVL.

This clonotype appeared many times. The chain combines TRBV9 with TRBJ2-2; weak D call: TRBD1 (6 bases). Germline assignment: CDR1 SGDLS and CDR2 YYNGEE. This CDR3 contains 14 residues. The V and J ends lost 4 bases and 4 bases respectively, with 11 bases between them. The DNA for the CDR3 is TGTGCCAGCAGCATCCAGGGGATCACCGGGGAGCTGTTTTTT. This translates into CASSIQGITGELFF. Using reference TRBV9 and TRBJ2-2 for the parts outside the CDR3, the full variable domain is DSGVTQTPKHLITATGQRVTLRCSPRSGDLSVYWYQQSLDQGLQFLIQYYNGEERAKGNILERFSAQQFPDLHSELNLSSLELGDSALYFCASSIQGITGELFFGEGSRLTVL.

This chain uses TRBV5-1 with TRBJ2-1, with TRBD2 identical over 8 bases. V dropped 3 bases and J dropped 1; count of bases not matched to a gene: 6. The CDR3 covers 16 residues. The germline V gene encodes CDR1 SGHRS and CDR2 YFSETQ. The CDR3 sequence: CASSSGLVGSYNEQFF. The CDR3 nucleotides read TGCGCCAGCAGCTCGGGACTAGTGGGTTCCTACAATGAGCAGTTCTTC.

The V gene is TRBV28, the J gene TRBJ2-5; D uncertain. This CDR3 spans 14 amino acids. Germline-derived CDR1 and CDR2 are MDHEN and SYDVKM. The germline V and J ends were trimmed by 5 bases and 2 bases, with 12 bases remaining between them. CDR3 sequence (DNA): TGTGCCAGCAGTCGTGGACGCCTACAAGAGACCCAGTACTTC. Its protein product is CASSRGRLQETQYF. The variable domain in full, completed from reference TRBV28 and TRBJ2-5, reads DVKVTQSSRYLVKRTGEKVFLECVQDMDHENMFWYRQDPGLGLRLIYFSYDVKMKEKGDIPEGYSVSREKKERFSLILESASTNQTSMYLCASSRGRLQETQYFGPGTRLLVL.

This clonotype was counted many times. The V and J genes are TRBV5-1 and TRBJ2-5, with 9 bases matching TRBD2. The CDR3 has 14 residues. V gave up 5 bases and J gave up 5 bases; unmatched junction bases: 7. The germline CDR1 and CDR2 sequences are SGHRS and YFSETQ. CDR3 nucleotides: TGCGCCAGCAGACCCGGACTAGCGATGGAGACCCAGTACTTC. It encodes CASRPGLAMETQYF.

This clonotype was seen at least ten times. The genes are TRBV7-6 and TRBJ2-7; the match to TRBD2 covers 7 bases. CDR1 and CDR2 (germline): SGHVS, FNYEAQ. V was clipped by 0 bases and J by 3 bases; unmatched bases: 5. The CDR3 is 15 residues long. CDR3 sequence: CASSLAQRDGYEQYF. The CDR3 DNA sequence: TGTGCCAGCAGCTTAGCCCAGCGGGATGGCTACGAGCAGTACTTC.

Remarks on this clonotype: A much larger clone is a single base away; this may be a read error. CDR3 sequence reads: CASRTQGTVELFF. The CDR3, as DNA: TGCGCCAGCAGGACCCAGGGGACCGTGGAGCTGTTTTTT. The chain joins TRBV5-1 to TRBJ2-2, with D perhaps matching TRBD1 (6 bases). Germline assignment: CDR1 SGHRS and CDR2 YFSETQ. The CDR3 runs to 13 residues.

This clonotype was counted a few times. V and J are TRBV29-1 and TRBJ2-2; D is possibly TRBD1 (6 bases). This CDR3 region has 15 residues. CDR1 is SQVTM, CDR2 ANQGSEA, per germline. Trimming removed 6 bases from V and 0 bases from J, with 14 bases in between. For the CDR3, the DNA is TGCAGCGTCGGTGGGGGCAGGGCGAACACCGGGGAGCTGTTTTTT. This sequence encodes CSVGGGRANTGELFF.

This clonotype was observed at least ten times. The chain employs TRBV7-9 and TRBJ2-3; TRBD1 agrees at 8 bases. V shed 6 bases and J 4 bases; nucleotides not matched to a gene: 9. This CDR3 has 15 amino acids. From germline, CDR1 is SEHNR and CDR2 FQNEAQ (reference sequence). The CDR3, as DNA: TGTGCCAGCAGTCCATACAGGGACAGGTCAGATACGCAGTATTTT. It codes for CASSPYRDRSDTQYF.